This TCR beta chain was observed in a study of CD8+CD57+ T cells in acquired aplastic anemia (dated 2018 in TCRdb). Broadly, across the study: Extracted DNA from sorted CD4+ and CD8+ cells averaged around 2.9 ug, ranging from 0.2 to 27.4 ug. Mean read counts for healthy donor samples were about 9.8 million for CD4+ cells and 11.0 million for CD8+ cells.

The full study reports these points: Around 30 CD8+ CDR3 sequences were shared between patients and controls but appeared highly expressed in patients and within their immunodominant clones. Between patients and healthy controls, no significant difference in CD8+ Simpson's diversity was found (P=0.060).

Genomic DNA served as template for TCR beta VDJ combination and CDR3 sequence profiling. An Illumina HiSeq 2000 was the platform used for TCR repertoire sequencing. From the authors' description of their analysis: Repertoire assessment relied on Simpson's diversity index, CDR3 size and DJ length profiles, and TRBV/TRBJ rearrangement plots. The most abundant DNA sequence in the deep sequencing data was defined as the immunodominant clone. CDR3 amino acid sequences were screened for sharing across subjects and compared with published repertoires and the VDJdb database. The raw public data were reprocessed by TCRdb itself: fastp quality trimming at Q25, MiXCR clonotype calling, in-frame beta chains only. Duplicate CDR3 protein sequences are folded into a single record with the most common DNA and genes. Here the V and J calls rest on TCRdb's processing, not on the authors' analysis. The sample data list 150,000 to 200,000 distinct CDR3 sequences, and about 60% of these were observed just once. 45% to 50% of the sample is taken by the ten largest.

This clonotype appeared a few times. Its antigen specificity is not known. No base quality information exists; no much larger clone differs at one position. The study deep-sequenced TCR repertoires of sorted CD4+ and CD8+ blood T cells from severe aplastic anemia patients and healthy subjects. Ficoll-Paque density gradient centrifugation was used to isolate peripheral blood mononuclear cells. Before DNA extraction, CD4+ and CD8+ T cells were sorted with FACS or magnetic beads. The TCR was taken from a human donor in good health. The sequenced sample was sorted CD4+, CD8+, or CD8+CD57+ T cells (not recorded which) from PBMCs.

The nucleotide sequence reads as follows: TGTGCCAGCAGCCCCGCCGCAGCCCCCGTTCACGAGCAGTACTTC. Its protein is CASSPAAAPVHEQYF. The rearrangement joined TRBV7-3 to TRBJ2-7; the D gene identity is not certain. The germline V gene supplies CDR1 SGHTA and CDR2 FQGTGA. V is cut by 5 bases and J by 5 bases, and the space between the germline ends is 19 bases. The cysteine opens and the phenylalanine closes a CDR3 of 15 amino acids. Of all the DNA, just the CDR3 is kept, 45 bases in frame from base 1.